The 25 T cell receptor beta chains given below trace back to one sample, sequenced in a study of blood T cell repertoires in COVID-19. The repertoire was sequenced with immunoSEQ multiplex PCR; TCRdb's copy has only in-frame clones and lacks some. The data hold about 150,000 clones, with around 79% observed a single time. Sequenced sample: PBMCs or T cells enriched from blood (not recorded which). The receptors originated from a woman in her sixties or seventies in a cohort exposed to, infected with or recovered from COVID-19 (not recorded which).

The chain couples TRBV19 to TRBJ2-7; 7 bases map to TRBD1. The CDR3 is 14 amino acids. CDR1 and CDR2 (germline): LNHDA, SQIVND (reference sequence). Unmatched junction bases numbered 11, after V lost 5 bases and J lost 7 bases. CDR3 in amino acids: CASSLEDRPMEQYF. In DNA form, the CDR3 reads TGTGCCAGTAGTTTGGAGGACAGGCCGATGGAGCAGTACTTC.

The genes are TRBV28 and TRBJ2-7; the match to TRBD1 covers 9 bases. The germline gives CDR1 MDHEN, CDR2 SYDVKM. J was trimmed by 2 bases and V by 3 bases; bases with no gene match: 5. The CDR3 covers 15 residues. The chain's CDR3 is CASSFPGTGTYEQYF. CDR3 in DNA: TGTGCCAGCAGTTTCCCCGGGACAGGGACCTACGAGCAGTACTTC.

The V call is TRBV15, the J call TRBJ2-7; 8 bases agree with TRBD1. The CDR3 consists of 17 residues. V dropped 0 bases and J dropped 2; count of bases not matched to a gene: 9. Looked up from germline, CDR1 is LNHNV and CDR2 is YYDKDF (reference sequence). Written as DNA, the CDR3 is TGTGCCACCAGCAGAGATTTGGTCAGGGGGCTCCCCTACGAGCAGTACTTC. It specifies CATSRDLVRGLPYEQYF. The full variable domain, its missing parts supplied by reference TRBV15 and TRBJ2-7, is DAMVIQNPRYQVTQFGKPVTLSCSQTLNHNVMYWYQQKSSQAPKLLFHYYDKDFNNEADTPDNFQSRRPNTSFCFLDIRSPGLGDTAMYLCATSRDLVRGLPYEQYFGPGTRLTVT.

The V and J genes are TRBV18 and TRBJ2-3, with D possibly being TRBD1 (5 bases). The V gene lost 5 bases and the J gene lost 2 bases, with 14 bases spanning the gap. The CDR3 sequence is 15 residues long. Looked up from germline, CDR1 is KGHSH and CDR2 is LQKENI. CDR3 sequence (DNA): TGTGCCAGCTCAACGAATCAGGGTTTCACAGATACGCAGTATTTT. Translated: CASSTNQGFTDTQYF.

The rearrangement links TRBV4-2 to TRBJ1-1; D uncertain. This CDR3 contains 15 residues. Germline CDR1 and CDR2: LGHNA and YNFKEQ. The germline V and J ends were trimmed by 0 bases and 4 bases, with 12 bases remaining between them. CDR3 coding DNA: TGTGCCAGCAGCCAAGATTGGATGCGGGGCACTGAAGCTTTCTTT. Translated: CASSQDWMRGTEAFF.

This chain links TRBV7-2 with TRBJ2-7; 7 nucleotides agree with TRBD1. V trimming: 3 bases; J trimming: 6 bases; junction bases outside the gene matches: 5. CDR3 length: 13 amino acids. The germline V gene encodes CDR1 SGHTA and CDR2 FQGNSA. The CDR3 sequence: CASSLGQFAEQYF. The CDR3 coding sequence is TGTGCCAGCAGCTTGGGACAGTTTGCCGAGCAGTACTTC.

This clone occurred a few times. The CDR3 DNA is TGTGCCAGCTCTCCGCTACCGCCCCCCTACAATGAGCAGTTCTTC. Protein product: CASSPLPPPYNEQFF. The chain employs TRBV18 and TRBJ2-1; D not resolved. The CDR3 covers 15 residues. In germline, CDR1 is KGHSH, CDR2 LQKENI. The ends were cut back, 6 bases at V and 2 bases at J, with 14 bases in the middle.

This clone was observed once. V gene TRBV6-5 combines with J gene TRBJ2-1, with TRBD2 matching 15 bases. With 6 bases clipped from V and 9 bases from J, the junction kept 3 bases outside the gene matches. This CDR3 contains 14 residues. CDR1 and CDR2 (germline): MNHEY, SVGAGI. CDR3: CASRGLAGGSEQFF. The CDR3 DNA sequence: TGTGCCAGCAGGGGACTAGCGGGAGGAAGTGAGCAGTTCTTC.

The V and J genes are TRBV24-1 and TRBJ2-7; no clear D gene. Trimming pared 5 bases from V and 7 bases from J, leaving 11 bases between. The CDR3 is made up of 12 amino acids. Germline V lookup: CDR1 KGHDR, CDR2 SFDVKD. The CDR3 DNA is TGTGCCACCAGTGGACTCCTAGGAGAGCAGTACTTC. Its protein is CATSGLLGEQYF.

The CDR3 DNA reads TGCGCCAGCAGCCAAGATGGGACTAGCGGGAACTCAGATACGCAGTATTTT. This translates into CASSQDGTSGNSDTQYF. The chain combines TRBV4-3 with TRBJ2-3; 13 nucleotides match TRBD2. Trimming cost V 0 bases and J 4 bases; bases outside gene matches: 4. The CDR3 sequence is 17 residues long. Per germline, CDR1 LGHNA and CDR2 YSLEER.

This clone has only one observation. The V call is TRBV3-1 (or the pseudogene TRBV3-2), the J call TRBJ2-1; D uncertain. The CDR3 runs 11 residues. Germline V gives CDR1 LGHDT, CDR2 YNNKEL (reference sequence). V was shortened by 1 base and J by 11 bases, with 6 bases between the two germline ends. CDR3 sequence: CASSQGGKQFF. CDR3 nucleotides: TGTGCCAGCAGCCAAGGCGGAAAGCAGTTCTTC.

This chain joins TRBV2 and TRBJ2-5; weak D call: TRBD2 (5 bases). The CDR3 loop spans 12 amino acids. V was cut by 3 bases and J by 5 bases, with 7 bases left in between. Germline lookup yields CDR1 SNHLY and CDR2 FYNNEI. The CDR3 coding sequence is TGTGCCAGCAGTGACAGAGGGGAGACCCAGTACTTC. Residues: CASSDRGETQYF.

The chain employs TRBV20-1 and TRBJ2-5; 8 bases align to TRBD2. The length of the CDR3 is 11 residues. CDR1 DFQATT and CDR2 SNEGSKA come from the germline V gene (reference sequence). V shed 2 bases, J shed 7 bases, and the junction held 0 bases outside the gene matches. The CDR3 sequence is CSARLAGTQYF. CDR3 DNA sequence: TGCAGTGCTAGACTAGCGGGGACCCAGTACTTC.

This chain joins TRBV6-2 or TRBV6-3 and TRBJ2-2; perhaps TRBD1 as D (5 bases). V lost 4 bases to trimming and J lost 3 bases, with 9 bases between them. This CDR3 contains 14 residues. Germline CDR1 reads MNHEY; CDR2 reads SVGEGT. The CDR3 DNA is TGTGCCAGCAGTTCCCAGACAGACACCGGGGAGCTGTTTTTT. Translating it yields CASSSQTDTGELFF.

The gene calls are TRBV5-4 and TRBJ2-4; D is unclear. CDR3 length: 13 amino acids. Trimming took 3 bases from V and 5 from J, leaving 9 bases between them. The germline CDR1 and CDR2 sequences are SGHNT and YYREEE (reference sequence). The DNA of the CDR3 is TGTGCCAGCAGCTACACACCCGAAAACATTCAGTACTTC. Its protein product is CASSYTPENIQYF.

DNA of the CDR3: TGTGCCAGCAGCGGCCGGGACAGGGTCCCTTTCTTT. Protein product: CASSGRDRVPFF. V and J are TRBV9 and TRBJ1-1; 9 nucleotides align to TRBD1. The CDR3 runs to 12 residues. J was trimmed by 12 bases and V by 3 bases; bases with no gene match: 6. Germline-derived CDR1 and CDR2 are SGDLS and YYNGEE.

This sequence joins TRBV4-3 and TRBJ2-1; a weak D match, TRBD2 (5 bases). The V gene lost 0 bases and the J gene lost 1 base, with 13 bases spanning the gap. Germline V gives CDR1 LGHNA, CDR2 YSLEER. This CDR3 has 17 residues. The CDR3 loop reads CASSQEFGMKSYNEQFF. The DNA of the CDR3 is TGCGCCAGCAGCCAAGAATTCGGGATGAAGTCCTACAATGAGCAGTTCTTC.

The V gene is TRBV7-2, the J gene TRBJ2-3; TRBD1 matches at 9 bases. This CDR3 contains 15 residues. From germline, CDR1 is SGHTA and CDR2 FQGNSA. The J segment lost 1 base and the V segment lost 7 bases, leaving 6 bases of the junction unmatched. CDR3 in amino acids: CASKLTGGRTDTQYF. Written as DNA, the CDR3 is TGTGCCAGCAAATTAACAGGGGGCCGCACAGATACGCAGTATTTT.

The chain has TRBV19 and TRBJ2-1; D ambiguous. The CDR3 consists of 15 residues. Trimming stripped 4 bases from V and 3 bases from J, with 13 bases between. Germline V CDR1 and CDR2: LNHDA, SQIVND (reference sequence). The CDR3 spells CASSRGASYYNEQFF. The CDR3 bases are TGTGCCAGTAGTAGAGGAGCGTCCTACTACAATGAGCAGTTCTTC.

The chain recombines TRBV19 with TRBJ1-5, with D possibly being TRBD1 (5 bases). V was trimmed by 3 bases and J by 6 bases, leaving 9 bases between them. From germline, CDR1 is LNHDA and CDR2 SQIVND (reference sequence). The length of the CDR3 is 13 residues. The CDR3 nucleotides read TGTGCCAGTAGTATCCGGGGGACTCAGCCCCAGCATTTT. This sequence encodes CASSIRGTQPQHF.

This clone was recorded once. CDR3 sequence reads: CASSGTVQETQYF. The DNA of the CDR3 is TGCGCCAGCAGCGGGACAGTACAAGAGACCCAGTACTTC. The chain uses TRBV5-1 and TRBJ2-5; 7 bases are shared with TRBD1. From germline, CDR1 is SGHRS and CDR2 YFSETQ. This CDR3 has 13 residues. Trimming removed 4 bases from V and 2 bases from J; junction bases left unmatched: 2.

As DNA, the CDR3 is TGTGCCAGTAGTATGAATTTCGTGGTCGACAGGGCTGGCTACACCTTC. Its protein is CASSMNFVVDRAGYTF. The chain combines TRBV19 with TRBJ1-2; 7 bases match TRBD1. The CDR3 has 16 amino acids. The V gene end was trimmed by 3 bases and the J gene end by 7 bases; junction bases not matched to a gene: 14. The V gene's germline CDR1 is LNHDA and CDR2 SQIVND (reference sequence).

The rearrangement links TRBV3-1 (or the pseudogene TRBV3-2) to TRBJ1-3, with 7 bases lining up with TRBD1. J lost 2 bases, V lost 4 bases, and 2 bases had no gene match. This CDR3 contains 14 residues. Germline V gene lookup returns CDR1 LGHDT and CDR2 YNNKEL (reference sequence). Here the CDR3 DNA reads TGTGCCAGCAGCCTAACAGGGGCTGGAAACACCATATATTTT. The encoded protein is CASSLTGAGNTIYF.

The chain is built from TRBV6-5 and TRBJ2-1, with TRBD2 identical over 7 bases. The CDR3 covers 11 residues. The ends lost 8 bases at V and 8 bases at J; junction bases unmatched: 3. Germline assignment: CDR1 MNHEY and CDR2 SVGAGI. For the CDR3, the DNA is TGTGCCAGCGGGGGGGGGTATGAGCAGTTCTTC. It encodes CASGGGYEQFF.

The V and J genes are TRBV10-2 and TRBJ2-7, with 10 bases fitting TRBD1. V lost 7 bases to trimming and J lost 1 base; unmatched junction nucleotides: 4. The germline V gene has CDR1 WSHSY and CDR2 SAAADI. The CDR3 extends over 14 amino acids. The DNA of the CDR3 is TGCGCCAGCATCGGGACAGGGGATTCCTACGAGCAGTACTTC. It translates to CASIGTGDSYEQYF.